Sequencing of this T cell receptor beta chain was carried out in a study of blood T cell repertoires in COVID-19. For the study at large: The United States, Italy and Spain supplied acute and convalescent COVID-19 samples. T cells, B-cell-depleted T cells, or PBMCs supplied cDNA or gDNA.

Clones were sequenced by immunoSEQ multiplex PCR, and TCRdb holds only the in-frame ones, with some missing. The data show hundreds of thousands of clones, around 89% seen once. With 4 bases removed from V and 0 bases from J, the gap between germline ends came to 26 bases. Germline CDR1 LNHNV, CDR2 YYDKDF (reference sequence). This CDR3 is built from 20 residues. Study members were between about 18 and 90 years old and lived in some 26 US regions. Cohorts were based on clinical histories the participants reported. V and J are TRBV15 and TRBJ2-3; tentatively, D is TRBD2 (6 bases). Sequencing was performed on PBMCs or T cells enriched from blood (not recorded which). The receptor's source is a man in his thirties or forties who had recovered from COVID-19. CDR3 residues: CATSIVGLAPKTPSTDTQYF. CDR3 DNA sequence: TGTGCCACCAGCATCGTGGGTCTAGCGCCAAAGACGCCAAGCACAGATACGCAGTATTTT. The variable domain in full, completed from reference TRBV15 and TRBJ2-3, reads DAMVIQNPRYQVTQFGKPVTLSCSQTLNHNVMYWYQQKSSQAPKLLFHYYDKDFNNEADTPDNFQSRRPNTSFCFLDIRSPGLGDTAMYLCATSIVGLAPKTPSTDTQYFGPGTRLTVL.